This T cell receptor beta chain was identified in a study of T cell responses to AZD1222 COVID-19 vaccine. Across the whole study: Second-dose groups at about 4 or about 12 weeks were pooled.

This clone was seen once. Its antigen is currently unknown. Clones were read by immunoSEQ multiplex PCR, and TCRdb kept only the in-frame ones, dropping some. The sample has approximately 160,000 clones, about 91% seen once. Trimming pared 4 bases from V and 0 bases from J, leaving 16 bases between. The CDR3 extends over 17 amino acids. The V gene's germline CDR1 is LGHDT and CDR2 YNNKEL (reference sequence). Study-wide findings and caveats: Clonal diversity may have been underestimated, and the donors were mostly white British, with more females than males. Along spike, vaccine-associated CD4 TCRs were found throughout, with dominance at 160-218 and 743-854.

The clonotype comes from an adult in good health. The rearrangement links TRBV3-1 (or the pseudogene TRBV3-2) to TRBJ2-1, with D maybe TRBD2 (6 bases). Sequences were derived from peripheral blood, sampled on day 0 of AZD1222 vaccination. The CDR3: CASSPDISGNSYNEQFF. CDR3 bases: TGTGCCAGCAGCCCTGACATTAGCGGCAACTCCTACAATGAGCAGTTCTTC.